This section outlines one T cell receptor beta chain sequence together with its context. It lacks a known antigen. No clone much larger than this one lies a single base away; base qualities are absent. This specimen comes from a study of CD39 and CD103 CD8 tumor-infiltrating T cells (dated by TCRdb to 2016 to 2018). At the level of the whole study: Repertoire comparisons were shown for an HPV-positive HNSCC, an HPV-negative HNSCC, an ovarian cancer and a melanoma patient. Deep sequencing of TCRbeta CDR3 was used to compare the repertoires of CD8 TIL subsets, defined by CD103 and CD39, against those of peripheral memory CD8 T cells.

Via the germline V gene, CDR1 is LGHNA and CDR2 YNFKEQ. V trim: 1 base; J trim: 5 bases; unmatched bases: 7. From its cysteine to its phenylalanine, the CDR3 spans 15 amino acids. Only the CDR3 DNA stays, 45 bases, in frame from base 1. No therapy was being received by patients at the time of sample collection, although prior treatments had ranged from chemotherapy, radiotherapy, surgery and immunotherapy to none. After thawing, cells were enriched for T lymphocytes using a negative-selection kit, with EpCAM beads added for tumor-infiltrating lymphocytes. Memory CD8 T cells were sorted as CD8+CD4-CD45RA- cells irrespective of CCR7 expression. Before analysis, peripheral blood mononuclear cells were isolated on a Ficoll-Paque PLUS gradient and cryopreserved. On a FACSAria II, each population was sorted to just over 97% purity, and the resulting cell pellets were frozen for TCR sequencing with no culture step.

From around 10,000 to 100,000 sorted cells per subset, genomic DNA was extracted using the DNeasy Blood and Tissue Kit. The TCRbeta V-J or V-D-J regions were sequenced and mapped through the immunoSEQ service, and coverage above 10x per sample was achieved. The authors processed their data as follows. Analysis was limited to productive rearrangements exported from the immunoSEQ Analyzer platform, and clonality was evaluated on the 500 most abundant clones. Repertoire overlap between populations was quantified with the Morisita-Horn similarity index and the Jaccard index. In about six cancer patients, Morisita-Horn similarity was measured between the TCR repertoires of CD8 T-cell subsets. This is the immuneACCESS table as TCRdb keeps it, with only in-frame sequences that have V and J called. A part of the clones is gone; compared with another copy, unresolved V genes explain less than half, and the rest is unexplained. V and J calls and clone size are copied from that table; D and trimming were computed from the DNA. The table for this sample lists 4,500 to 5,500 clones; under 80% of them were counted only once. 12% of the sample lies in the top ten.

Broader findings and caveats from the paper: Compared with DN and SP CD8 TILs and with blood memory CD8 T cells, DP CD8 TILs appeared more oligoclonal, with the top 30 clonotypes covering about 56-86%. Clonotypes from DN TILs largely overlapped with peripheral memory CD8 repertoires, while clonotypes from DP TILs were only rarely found in blood or uninvolved lymph node.

This receptor was obtained from a human donor with head and neck squamous cell carcinoma. The chain is assembled from TRBV4-2 and TRBJ1-2; TRBD1 matches 7 bases in the middle. The specimen sequenced was CD8+ T cells sorted from blood. Per the publication, the cell subset or site label means: total memory CD8 T cells (CD45RA-CCR7+/-) from blood or uninvolved lymph node. The CDR3 corresponds to CASSQGFAGGYGYTF. The bases read TGTGCCAGCAGCCAAGGTTTCGCAGGGGGATATGGCTACACCTTC.